This T cell receptor (beta chain) was captured by sequencing in a study of patients and donors after allogeneic stem cell transplantation. TCRdb passed the RT-PCR reads through MiXCR, listing each CDR3 protein once. This sample has 900,000 to 1,000,000 distinct CDR3 sequences, with approximately 19% found just once. Trimming took 3 bases from V and 5 from J; bases not matched to a gene: 4. CDR3 length equals 12 residues. The germline gives CDR1 SQVTM, CDR2 ANQGSEA. The source material was blood, either unsorted or a sorted T cell fraction (not recorded which). The V gene is TRBV29-1, the J gene TRBJ2-7; the match to TRBD1 covers 7 bases. This clonotype was obtained from a human donor who was either an allogeneic HSCT recipient or a stem cell or donor lymphocyte infusion donor (not recorded which). It is not recorded whose cells these are; they may come from a transplant donor. The CDR3 is CSVDRGRNEQYF. The CDR3 DNA is TGCAGCGTTGATAGGGGGCGGAACGAGCAGTACTTC.